A single sample is the source of the 25 T cell receptor beta chains below, sequenced in a study of preoperative IRX-2 immunotherapy in early breast cancer. Treatment described: preoperative locoregional IRX-2 cytokine immunotherapy. Profiled with immunoSEQ multiplex PCR; TCRdb holds only in-frame clones, not every one. The table shows 24,000 or so clones, with 75% to 80% occurring only once. The specimen comprised lymph node tissue, sampled before IRX-2 immunotherapy. These receptors were collected from a human donor with breast cancer.

The rearrangement links TRBV7-7 to TRBJ1-2; no definite D call. This CDR3 comprises 15 residues. V was trimmed by 3 bases and J by 5 bases, leaving 16 bases between them. CDR1 is SSHAT, CDR2 FNYEAQ, per germline (reference sequence). As DNA, the CDR3 is TGTGCCAGCAGCTTCTTCGACCCTGACTCTTATGGCTACACCTTC. This translates into CASSFFDPDSYGYTF.

The chain joins TRBV7-1 to TRBJ1-4; TRBD1 is a possible D gene (5 bases). TRBV7-1 is identified as an open reading frame with a role that is uncertain. V was clipped by 4 bases and J by 4 bases, with 16 bases between them. This CDR3 comprises 16 residues. Here the CDR3 DNA reads TGTGCCAGCAGCTTGGTAGAAGTGGGACGTAATGAAAAACTGTTTTTT. Residues: CASSLVEVGRNEKLFF.

The chain employs TRBV18 and TRBJ2-7; 12 nucleotides line up with TRBD2. CDR1 is KGHSH, CDR2 LQKENI, per germline. This CDR3 contains 14 residues. With 3 bases clipped from V and 6 bases from J, the junction kept 3 bases outside the gene matches. Here the CDR3 reads CASSPPGLAGEQYF. The CDR3 DNA sequence: TGTGCCAGCTCACCCCCGGGACTAGCGGGCGAGCAGTACTTC.

The rearrangement links TRBV11-3 to TRBJ2-2; D not certain. This CDR3 has 17 amino acids. Trimming removed 1 base at V and 3 bases at J, with 15 bases between. From germline, CDR1 is SGHNT and CDR2 YENEEA. The chain's CDR3 is CASSLVSVGTYTGELFF. DNA of the CDR3: TGTGCCAGCAGCTTAGTAAGTGTCGGCACCTACACCGGGGAGCTGTTTTTT.

This chain links TRBV5-1 with TRBJ1-1; weak D call: TRBD1 (5 bases). The CDR3 contains 16 residues. CDR1 and CDR2 from the germline V gene are SGHRS and YFSETQ. Trimming took off 0 bases at V and 4 bases at J, with 16 bases between the two ends. The CDR3 spells CASSLVGRRVGTEAFF. Here the CDR3 DNA reads TGCGCCAGCAGCTTGGTGGGGCGAAGGGTAGGCACTGAAGCTTTCTTT. The full variable domain, its missing parts supplied by reference TRBV5-1 and TRBJ1-1, is KAGVTQTPRYLIKTRGQQVTLSCSPISGHRSVSWYQQTPGQGLQFLFEYFSETQRNKGNFPGRFSGRQFSNSRSEMNVSTLELGDSALYLCASSLVGRRVGTEAFFGQGTRLTVV.

The rearrangement uses TRBV5-1 and TRBJ1-1, with D hard to call. V lost 1 base and J lost 1, with 8 bases in between. The CDR3 consists of 14 residues. Germline V gives CDR1 SGHRS, CDR2 YFSETQ. CDR3 nucleotide sequence: TGCGCCAGCAGCTTGTCTGGAGGGAACACTGAAGCTTTCTTT. This gives the protein CASSLSGGNTEAFF.

The chain carries TRBV19 and TRBJ1-5, with D unclear. CDR1 is LNHDA, CDR2 SQIVND, per germline (reference sequence). This CDR3 region has 13 residues. The V end lost 5 bases, the J end lost 5 bases, and 10 bases lay between the germline ends. This CDR3 reads CASSSPGYQPQHF. CDR3 coding DNA: TGTGCCAGTAGTTCCCCGGGTTATCAGCCCCAGCATTTT.

The V and J genes are TRBV28 and TRBJ2-7, with D unresolved. V lost 6 bases, J lost 0 bases, and 12 bases lay in between. CDR3 length: 14 residues. CDR1 and CDR2 (germline): MDHEN, SYDVKM. CDR3: CASRGPAHSYEQYF. CDR3 bases: TGTGCCAGCAGGGGTCCTGCGCACTCCTACGAGCAGTACTTC. The full variable domain, rest sourced from reference TRBV28 and TRBJ2-7, is DVKVTQSSRYLVKRTGEKVFLECVQDMDHENMFWYRQDPGLGLRLIYFSYDVKMKEKGDIPEGYSVSREKKERFSLILESASTNQTSMYLCASRGPAHSYEQYFGPGTRLTVT.

This clone was observed a few times. The chain joins TRBV11-3 to TRBJ1-6; 7 bases align to TRBD1. Germline-derived CDR1 and CDR2 are SGHNT and YENEEA. Losses at the gene ends were 3 bases for V and 5 bases for J; bases not matched to a gene: 1. The CDR3 spans 14 residues. CDR3 nucleotides: TGTGCCAGCAGCTTGGGACAGAATAATTCACCCCTCCACTTT. Protein sequence: CASSLGQNNSPLHF.

The chain couples TRBV5-1 to TRBJ1-3, with D uncertain. CDR1 SGHRS and CDR2 YFSETQ come from the germline V gene. CDR3 length: 14 residues. V dropped 6 bases and J dropped 0 bases, with 10 bases sitting between them. The CDR3 protein is CASTAADSGNTIYF. The CDR3 DNA reads TGCGCCAGCACGGCAGCCGACTCTGGAAACACCATATATTTT.

This chain connects TRBV30 to TRBJ1-3; D not resolved. V was clipped by 4 bases and J by 4 bases, with 11 bases between them. CDR1 GTSNPN and CDR2 SVGIG come from the germline V gene (reference sequence). The CDR3 spans 13 residues. CDR3 bases: TGTGCCTGGACGGTTATTGCAGGAAACACCATATATTTT. Protein: CAWTVIAGNTIYF.

The chain employs TRBV6-8 and TRBJ2-4; 8 positions match TRBD1. V gave up 5 bases and J gave up 3 bases; unmatched junction bases: 6. The CDR3 extends over 15 amino acids. Germline V CDR1 and CDR2: MNHGY, SAAAGT. The CDR3 region is CASSRTGMGKNIQYF. In DNA form, the CDR3 reads TGTGCCAGCAGTCGGACAGGGATGGGCAAAAACATTCAGTACTTC.

The chain recombines TRBV6-8 with TRBJ2-7, with TRBD2 matching over 11 bases. This CDR3 comprises 16 residues. The J segment lost 0 bases and the V segment lost 0 bases, leaving 1 base of the junction unmatched. In germline, CDR1 is MNHGY, CDR2 SAAAGT. This CDR3 is CASSYSSGGASYEQYF. The CDR3 region has the DNA TGTGCCAGCAGTTACTCTAGCGGGGGGGCCTCCTACGAGCAGTACTTC.

The V call is TRBV28, the J call TRBJ1-5, with D unclear. Germline V gives CDR1 MDHEN, CDR2 SYDVKM. V was trimmed by 6 bases and J by 0 bases, leaving 9 bases between them. The CDR3 runs to 14 residues. The CDR3 sequence is CASRVEYSNQPQHF. The CDR3 nucleotides are TGTGCCAGCAGGGTAGAGTATAGCAATCAGCCCCAGCATTTT.

This clone was observed a single time. J is TRBJ1-2 and V is TRBV7-7; no definite D call. With 5 bases removed from V and 2 bases from J, the gap between germline ends came to 12 bases. Germline V lookup: CDR1 SSHAT, CDR2 FNYEAQ (reference sequence). This CDR3 is 14 amino acids long. The CDR3 spells CASSQLGKNYGYTF. The CDR3 DNA is TGTGCCAGCAGCCAACTGGGCAAAAACTATGGCTACACCTTC.

There are a few counts of this clone. V is TRBV6-8 and J is TRBJ2-5; D gene unclear. Germline assignment: CDR1 MNHGY and CDR2 SAAAGT. This CDR3 is 13 amino acids long. Between the trimmed V and J ends, which lost 6 bases and 0 bases, there was a span of 8 bases. CDR3 region: CASSKTYQETQYF. The CDR3 DNA reads as TGTGCCAGCAGCAAGACATACCAAGAGACCCAGTACTTC.

V is TRBV11-3 and J is TRBJ1-6, with D unclear. The CDR3 has 16 amino acids. V lost 1 base and J 0 bases, leaving 7 bases between the germline ends. Per germline, CDR1 SGHNT and CDR2 YENEEA. The CDR3 is CASSLGRSSYNSPLHF. CDR3 coding DNA: TGTGCCAGCAGCTTAGGACGGAGCTCCTATAATTCACCCCTCCACTTT. The whole variable domain, remainder taken from reference TRBV11-3 and TRBJ1-6, is EAGVVQSPRYKIIEKKQPVAFWCNPISGHNTLYWYLQNLGQGPELLIRYENEEAVDDSQLPKDRFSAERLKGVDSTLKIQPAELGDSAVYLCASSLGRSSYNSPLHFGNGTRLTVT.

The chain carries TRBV7-6 and TRBJ2-1; D remains ambiguous. Between the trimmed V and J ends, which lost 1 base and 4 bases, there was a span of 11 bases. CDR3 length: 15 residues. The germline V gene has CDR1 SGHVS and CDR2 FNYEAQ. CDR3 sequence (DNA): TGTGCCAGCAGCTTAGAGCGCCTAACGTACAATGAGCAGTTCTTC. This gives the protein CASSLERLTYNEQFF.

This chain uses TRBV28 with TRBJ2-7; no clear D. CDR3 length: 14 residues. Germline CDR1 MDHEN, CDR2 SYDVKM. V shed 3 bases and J shed 5 bases, with 14 bases lying between them. The DNA of the CDR3 is TGTGCCAGCAGTTTTACGCACCTAGGGAACGAGCAGTACTTC. This sequence encodes CASSFTHLGNEQYF. The variable domain in full, with the rest retrieved from reference TRBV28 and TRBJ2-7, is DVKVTQSSRYLVKRTGEKVFLECVQDMDHENMFWYRQDPGLGLRLIYFSYDVKMKEKGDIPEGYSVSREKKERFSLILESASTNQTSMYLCASSFTHLGNEQYFGPGTRLTVT.

This chain joins TRBV7-7 and TRBJ1-2; tentative D call: TRBD1 (6 bases). Trimming left V 5 bases short and J 4 bases short, with 14 bases between. The CDR3 is 14 residues long. The germline V gene has CDR1 SSHAT and CDR2 FNYEAQ (reference sequence). The CDR3 sequence is CASSPDSLVYGYTF. The CDR3 nucleotides are TGTGCCAGCAGCCCGGACAGTTTAGTCTATGGCTACACCTTC.

The J gene is TRBJ1-2, the V gene TRBV2; TRBD1 matches at 8 bases. The CDR3 has 16 residues. The germline gives CDR1 SNHLY, CDR2 FYNNEI. V gave up 4 bases and J gave up 0 bases; unmatched junction bases: 7. As DNA, the CDR3 is TGTGCCAGCAGTGCCCGCACAGGGGGAGCTAACTATGGCTACACCTTC. It specifies CASSARTGGANYGYTF.

As for this clone: Germline is not matched at one junction end, which may reflect a read error. The chain recombines TRBV15 with TRBJ2-4; D may match TRBD1 or TRBD2 (5 bases each). CDR1 LNHNV and CDR2 YYDKDF come from the germline V gene (reference sequence). The CDR3 runs to 17 residues. This CDR3 reads CASSPWGKGEWVNIQYF. The CDR3 bases are TGTGCCAGCAGCCCTTGGGGGAAAGGGGAGTGGGTCAACATTCAGTACTTC. The full variable domain, in which reference TRBV15 and TRBJ2-4 provide the parts outside the CDR3, is DAMVIQNPRYQVTQFGKPVTLSCSQTLNHNVMYWYQQKSSQAPKLLFHYYDKDFNNEADTPDNFQSRRPNTSFCFLDIRSPGLGDTAMYLCASSPWGKGEWVNIQYFGAGTRLSVL.

The chain employs TRBV5-1 and TRBJ1-1, with a weak D call TRBD1 (5 bases). The V end lost 0 bases, the J end lost 4 bases, and 10 bases lay between the germline ends. The length of the CDR3 is 14 residues. CDR1 is SGHRS, CDR2 YFSETQ, per germline. This chain's CDR3 is CASSLGEQGTEAFF. The CDR3 nucleotides are TGCGCCAGCAGCTTGGGGGAGCAGGGCACTGAAGCTTTCTTT.

This clone has more than one count but fewer than ten. In DNA form, the CDR3 reads TGTGCCAGCAGCGCTAATCGACAGGGTGCCTACAATGAGCAGTTCTTC. As protein: CASSANRQGAYNEQFF. The chain joins TRBV28 to TRBJ2-1, with TRBD1 matching 7 bases. The junction had 10 bases not matched to a gene; V was cut back by 6 bases and J by 2 bases. Germline V CDR1 and CDR2: MDHEN, SYDVKM. This CDR3 has 16 residues.

V and J are TRBV6-8 and TRBJ1-3, with unresolved D. The CDR3 length is 14 residues. The V end was cut by 5 bases, the J end by 4 bases, with 12 bases between. Germline CDR1 is MNHGY and CDR2 is SAAAGT. CDR3 sequence: CASSAFSLGNTIYF. DNA for the CDR3: TGTGCCAGCAGTGCCTTCTCCCTCGGAAACACCATATATTTT.